This T cell receptor (beta chain) was identified during a study of cytomegalovirus exposure and HLA in healthy donors. Looking at the study overall: HLA-typed donors contributed about 85 million unique TCRs, which were held in an early data release. Overall study findings and caveats: Available immune exposure information covered CMV serostatus only.

Researchers ran the PCR with 60 Vbeta and 13 Jbeta primers. The data were produced by immunoSEQ multiplex PCR, yet TCRdb's version contains in-frame clones alone and is incomplete. In the table there are around 190,000 clones, about 80% of which are singletons. Donors counted as nominally healthy when sampled, yet unrecorded immune exposures were likely. A remark on this clone: Its cognate antigen is unknown.

The receptor's source is a woman aged 25 to 45 in good health and CMV-seronegative. Sequenced: PBMCs.

The DNA of the CDR3 is TGTGCCAGCAGTCCAGGGGTAACCGGGGAGCTGTTTTTT. Its protein is CASSPGVTGELFF. The V gene is TRBV27, the J gene TRBJ2-2, with a tentative D call TRBD1 (6 bases). The CDR3 consists of 13 residues. Germline CDR1 reads MNHEY; CDR2 reads SMNVEV (reference sequence). Deletions cut 5 bases from V and 5 bases from J, with 9 bases between.